Below are 5 T cell receptor beta chains sequenced from a single sample in a study of identical twins. TCRdb re-called the 5' RACE reads with MiXCR, one entry per CDR3 protein. The sample holds approximately 680,000 distinct CDR3 sequences, 7.1% seen once. The sample was also reused in another study, on yellow fever vaccine responses in identical twins.

Sample: PBMCs. The receptor source for this set is a woman aged 18-29 years in good health.

Of note for this clonotype: Compared with germline, one end of the junction differs, possibly owing to a read error. The V and J genes are TRBV20-1 and TRBJ1-5, with a weak D call TRBD1 (5 bases). The CDR3 is 13 residues long. The germline V gene encodes CDR1 DFQATT and CDR2 SNEGSKA (reference sequence). The DNA of the CDR3 is TGCAGTGCTAGCAGGGAAAGCAATCAGCCTCAGCATTTT. Translation: CSASRESNQPQHF.

About this clonotype: With a much larger clone just one base away, this may be a read error. V usage is TRBV29-1 and J usage is TRBJ2-1; D is uncertain. Trimming pared 2 bases from V and 9 bases from J, leaving 8 bases between. The CDR3 covers 11 residues. Germline V CDR1 and CDR2: SQVTM, ANQGSEA. The CDR3 region has the DNA TGCAGCGTTGAACTGGGTCCTGAGCAGTTCTTC. It is translated as CSVELGPEQFF.

This clonotype has only a few counts. The chain has TRBV10-3 and TRBJ2-2; weak D call: TRBD1 (5 bases). From germline, CDR1 is ENHRY and CDR2 SYGVKD. V dropped 2 bases and J dropped 2 bases, with 9 bases sitting between them. The CDR3 is 15 amino acids. In DNA form, the CDR3 reads TGTGCCATCAGTGAGCCCAGGGCAAACACCGGGGAGCTGTTTTTT. Its translation: CAISEPRANTGELFF.

This clonotype was counted only a few times. The chain couples TRBV4-1 to TRBJ2-7; D is unresolved. The CDR3 has 14 residues. Germline V gives CDR1 MGHRA, CDR2 YSYEKL. Trimming pared 1 base from V and 5 bases from J, leaving 12 bases between. The CDR3 region has the DNA TGCGCCAGCAGCCAAGCTTTGGGGTTCGACGAGCAGTACGTC. Its protein product is CASSQALGFDEQYV.

The CDR3 here is CSASGGRETQYF. CDR3 nucleotides: TGCAGTGCTAGCGGGGGGCGGGAGACCCAGTACTTC. This sequence joins TRBV20-1 and TRBJ2-5, with a possible D match to TRBD2 (7 bases). The CDR3 loop spans 12 amino acids. V lost 3 bases and J 5 bases, leaving 10 bases between the germline ends. Germline CDR1 is DFQATT and CDR2 is SNEGSKA (reference sequence).